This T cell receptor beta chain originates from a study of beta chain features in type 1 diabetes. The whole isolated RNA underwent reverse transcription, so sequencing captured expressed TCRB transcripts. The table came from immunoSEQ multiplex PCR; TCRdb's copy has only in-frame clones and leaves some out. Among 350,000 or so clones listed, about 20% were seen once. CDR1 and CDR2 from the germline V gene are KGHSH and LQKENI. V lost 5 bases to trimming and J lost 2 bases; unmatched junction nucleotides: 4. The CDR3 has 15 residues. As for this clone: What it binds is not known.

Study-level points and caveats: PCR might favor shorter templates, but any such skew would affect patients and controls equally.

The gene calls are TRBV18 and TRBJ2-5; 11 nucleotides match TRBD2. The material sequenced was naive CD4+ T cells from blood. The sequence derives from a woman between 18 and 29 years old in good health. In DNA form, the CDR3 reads TGTGCCAGCTCAGTCCGACTAGCGGGGCAAGAGACCCAGTACTTC. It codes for CASSVRLAGQETQYF.